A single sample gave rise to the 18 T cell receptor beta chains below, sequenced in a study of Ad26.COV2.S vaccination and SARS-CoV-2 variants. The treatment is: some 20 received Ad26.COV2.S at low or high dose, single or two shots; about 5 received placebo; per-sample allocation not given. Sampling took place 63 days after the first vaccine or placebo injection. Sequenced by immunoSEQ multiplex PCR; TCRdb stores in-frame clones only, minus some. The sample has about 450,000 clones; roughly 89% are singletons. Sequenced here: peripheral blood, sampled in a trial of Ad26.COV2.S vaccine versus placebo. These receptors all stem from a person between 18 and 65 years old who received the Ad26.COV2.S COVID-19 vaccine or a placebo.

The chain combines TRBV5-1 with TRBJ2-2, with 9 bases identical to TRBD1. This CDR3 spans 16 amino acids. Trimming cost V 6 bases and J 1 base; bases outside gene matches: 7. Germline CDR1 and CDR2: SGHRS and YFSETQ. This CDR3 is CASMTPGQGNTGELFF. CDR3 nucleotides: TGCGCCAGCATGACCCCGGGACAGGGGAACACCGGGGAGCTGTTTTTT.

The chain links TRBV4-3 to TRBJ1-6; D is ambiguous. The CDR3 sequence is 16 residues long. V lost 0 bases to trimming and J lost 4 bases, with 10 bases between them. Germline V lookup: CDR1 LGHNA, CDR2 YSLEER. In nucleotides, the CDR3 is TGCGCCAGCAGCCAAGATGGCCAGCCGTATAATTCACCCCTCCACTTT. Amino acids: CASSQDGQPYNSPLHF.

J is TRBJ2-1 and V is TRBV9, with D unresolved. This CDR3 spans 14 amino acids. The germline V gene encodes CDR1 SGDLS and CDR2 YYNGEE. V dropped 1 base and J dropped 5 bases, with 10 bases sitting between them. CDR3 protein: CASSVSPTDNEQFF. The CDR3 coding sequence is TGTGCCAGCAGCGTATCTCCGACGGACAATGAGCAGTTCTTC.

The CDR3 nucleotides are TGTGCCAGCAGTTACGGGCCTGGCGACTACACAGATACGCAGTATTTT. It specifies CASSYGPGDYTDTQYF. This sequence joins TRBV6-5 and TRBJ2-3; D is perhaps TRBD2 (5 bases). Germline CDR1 and CDR2: MNHEY and SVGAGI. V was clipped by 2 bases and J by 2 bases, with 14 bases between them. The CDR3 spans 16 residues.

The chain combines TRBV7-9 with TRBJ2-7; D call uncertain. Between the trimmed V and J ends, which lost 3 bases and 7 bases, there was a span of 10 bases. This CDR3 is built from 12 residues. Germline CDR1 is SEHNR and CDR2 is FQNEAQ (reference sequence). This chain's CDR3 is CASSLNLGEQYV. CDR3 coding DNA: TGTGCCAGCAGCTTGAACCTTGGTGAGCAGTACGTC.

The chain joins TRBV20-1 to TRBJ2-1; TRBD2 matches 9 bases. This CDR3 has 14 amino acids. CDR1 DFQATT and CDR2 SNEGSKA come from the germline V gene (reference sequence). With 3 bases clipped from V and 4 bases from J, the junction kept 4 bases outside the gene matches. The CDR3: CSASPAGGYNEQFF. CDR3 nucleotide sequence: TGCAGTGCTAGTCCAGCGGGGGGATACAATGAGCAGTTCTTC.

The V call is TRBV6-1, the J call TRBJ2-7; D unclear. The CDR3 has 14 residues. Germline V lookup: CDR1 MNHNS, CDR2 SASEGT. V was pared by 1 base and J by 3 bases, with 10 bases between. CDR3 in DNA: TGTGCCAGCAGTGAAGGGGAAGAACACTACGAGCAGTACGTC. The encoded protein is CASSEGEEHYEQYV.

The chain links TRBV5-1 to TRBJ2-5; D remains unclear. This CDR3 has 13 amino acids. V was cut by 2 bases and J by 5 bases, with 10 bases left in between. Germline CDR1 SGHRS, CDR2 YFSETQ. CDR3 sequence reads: CASSLVYRETQYF. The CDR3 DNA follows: TGCGCCAGCAGCTTAGTTTATCGGGAGACCCAGTACTTC.

The CDR3 DNA follows: TGTGCCAGCAGCGTAGCTCCACAGGGGGCGATCGGGGAGCTGTTTTTT. Its protein product is CASSVAPQGAIGELFF. V is TRBV9 and J is TRBJ2-2; TRBD1 matches at 9 bases. The CDR3 extends over 16 amino acids. Germline V CDR1 and CDR2: SGDLS, YYNGEE. V was pared by 0 bases and J by 7 bases, with 7 bases of the junction left unmatched.

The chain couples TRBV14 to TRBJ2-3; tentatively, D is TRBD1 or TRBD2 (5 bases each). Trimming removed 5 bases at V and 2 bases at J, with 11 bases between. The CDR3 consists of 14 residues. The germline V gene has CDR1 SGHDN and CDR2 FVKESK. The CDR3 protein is CASSTGRYTDTQYF. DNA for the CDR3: TGTGCCAGCAGCACGGGACGCTACACAGATACGCAGTATTTT.

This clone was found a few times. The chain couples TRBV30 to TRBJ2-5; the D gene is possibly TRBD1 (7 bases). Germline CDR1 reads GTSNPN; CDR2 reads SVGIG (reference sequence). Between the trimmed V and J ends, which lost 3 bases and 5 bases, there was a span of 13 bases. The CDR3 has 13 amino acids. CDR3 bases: TGTGCCTGGAGCCGGGGGACAGTGGAGACCCAGTACTTC. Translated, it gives CAWSRGTVETQYF.

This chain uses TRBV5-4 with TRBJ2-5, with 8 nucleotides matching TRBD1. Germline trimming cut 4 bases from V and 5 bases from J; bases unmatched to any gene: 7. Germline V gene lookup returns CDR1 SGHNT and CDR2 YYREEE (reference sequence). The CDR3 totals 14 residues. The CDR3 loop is CASSLRQGTETQYF. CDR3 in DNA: TGTGCCAGCAGCCTCAGACAGGGGACCGAGACCCAGTACTTC. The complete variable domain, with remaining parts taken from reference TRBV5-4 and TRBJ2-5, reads ETGVTQSPTHLIKTRGQQVTLRCSSQSGHNTVSWYQQALGQGPQFIFQYYREEENGRGNFPPRFSGLQFPNYSSELNVNALELDDSALYLCASSLRQGTETQYFGPGTRLLVL.

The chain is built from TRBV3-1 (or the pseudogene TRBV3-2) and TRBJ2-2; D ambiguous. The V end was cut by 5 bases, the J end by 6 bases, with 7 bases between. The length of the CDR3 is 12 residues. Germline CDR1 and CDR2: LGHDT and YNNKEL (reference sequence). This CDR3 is CASSFDAGELFF. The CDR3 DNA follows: TGTGCCAGCAGCTTTGATGCCGGGGAGCTGTTTTTT.

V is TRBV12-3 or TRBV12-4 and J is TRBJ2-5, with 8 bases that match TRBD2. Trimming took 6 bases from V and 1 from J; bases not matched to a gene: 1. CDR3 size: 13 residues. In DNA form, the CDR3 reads TGTGCCAGCAGCGCGGGGGGCCAAGAGACCCAGTACTTC. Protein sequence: CASSAGGQETQYF.

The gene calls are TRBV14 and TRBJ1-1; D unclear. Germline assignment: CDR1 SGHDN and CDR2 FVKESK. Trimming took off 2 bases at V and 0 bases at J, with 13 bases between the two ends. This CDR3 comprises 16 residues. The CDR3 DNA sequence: TGTGCCAGCAGCCAATTGCCCGGGGTTATGAACACTGAAGCTTTCTTT. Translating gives CASSQLPGVMNTEAFF. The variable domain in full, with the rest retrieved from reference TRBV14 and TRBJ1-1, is EAGVTQFPSHSVIEKGQTVTLRCDPISGHDNLYWYRRVMGKEIKFLLHFVKESKQDESGMPNNRFLAERTGGTYSTLKVQPAELEDSGVYFCASSQLPGVMNTEAFFGQGTRLTVV.

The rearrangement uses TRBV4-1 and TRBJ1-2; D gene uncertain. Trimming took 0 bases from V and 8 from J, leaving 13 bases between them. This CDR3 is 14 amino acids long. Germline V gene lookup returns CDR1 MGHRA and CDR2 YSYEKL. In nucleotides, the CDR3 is TGCGCCAGCAGCCAAGATGGCAGGATGTACGGCTACACCTTC. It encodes CASSQDGRMYGYTF.

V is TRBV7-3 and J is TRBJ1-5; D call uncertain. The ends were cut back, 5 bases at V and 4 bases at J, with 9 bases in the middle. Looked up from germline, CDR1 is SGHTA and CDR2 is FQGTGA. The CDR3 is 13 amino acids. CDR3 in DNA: TGTGCCAGCAGCAAACAAGCTAATCAGCCCCAGCATTTT. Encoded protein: CASSKQANQPQHF.

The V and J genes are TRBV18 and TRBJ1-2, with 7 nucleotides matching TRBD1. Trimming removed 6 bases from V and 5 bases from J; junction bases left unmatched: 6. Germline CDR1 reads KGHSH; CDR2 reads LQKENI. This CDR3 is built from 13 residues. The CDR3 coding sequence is TGTGCCAGCTCCCCGGGGACAGAGTATGGCTACACCTTC. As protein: CASSPGTEYGYTF.